This TCR beta chain is from a study of cytomegalovirus exposure and HLA in healthy donors. Whole-study findings and limits: Previously analyzed data showed that most TCR beta V segments were productive at a frequency of about 87% or about 30%.

Germline CDR1 and CDR2: SEHNR and FQNEAQ (reference sequence). This CDR3 spans 15 amino acids. The PCR contained 60 Vbeta and 13 Jbeta primers. The protocol was immunoSEQ multiplex PCR, while the TCRdb copy is restricted to in-frame clones and leaves out a portion. The sample carries 200,000 to 250,000 clones, roughly four fifths recorded once. There are a few counts of this clone. Its antigen is not identified. One end of the junction does not line up with germline, which may come from a read error. This TCR derives from a woman in her sixties in good health and CMV-seropositive. The chain carries TRBV7-9 and TRBJ2-5; D not certain. Sample: PBMCs. CDR3 loop: CSSSLVGQVGETQYF. The DNA for the CDR3 is TGTTCCAGCAGCTTAGTAGGCCAAGTCGGGGAGACCCAGTACTTC. The full variable domain, in which reference TRBV7-9 and TRBJ2-5 provide the parts outside the CDR3, is DTGVSQNPRHKITKRGQNVTFRCDPISEHNRLYWYRQTLGQGPEFLTYFQNEAQLEKSRLLSDRFSAERPKGSFSTLEIQRTEQGDSAMYLCSSSLVGQVGETQYFGPGTRLLVL.